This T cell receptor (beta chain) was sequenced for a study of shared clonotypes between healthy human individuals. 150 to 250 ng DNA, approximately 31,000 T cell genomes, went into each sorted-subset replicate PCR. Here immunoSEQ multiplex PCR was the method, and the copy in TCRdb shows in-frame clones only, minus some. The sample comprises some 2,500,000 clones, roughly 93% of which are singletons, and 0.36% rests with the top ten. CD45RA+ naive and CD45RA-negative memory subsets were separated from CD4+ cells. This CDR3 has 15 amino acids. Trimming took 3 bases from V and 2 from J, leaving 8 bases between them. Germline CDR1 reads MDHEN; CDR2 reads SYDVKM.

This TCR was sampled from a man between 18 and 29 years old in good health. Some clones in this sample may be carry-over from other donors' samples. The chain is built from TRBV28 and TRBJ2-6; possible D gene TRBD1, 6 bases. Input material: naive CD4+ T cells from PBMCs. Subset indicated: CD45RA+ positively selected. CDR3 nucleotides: TGTGCCAGCAGTTTTTCAGGGGCTGGGGCCAACGTCCTGACTTTC. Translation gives CASSFSGAGANVLTF.